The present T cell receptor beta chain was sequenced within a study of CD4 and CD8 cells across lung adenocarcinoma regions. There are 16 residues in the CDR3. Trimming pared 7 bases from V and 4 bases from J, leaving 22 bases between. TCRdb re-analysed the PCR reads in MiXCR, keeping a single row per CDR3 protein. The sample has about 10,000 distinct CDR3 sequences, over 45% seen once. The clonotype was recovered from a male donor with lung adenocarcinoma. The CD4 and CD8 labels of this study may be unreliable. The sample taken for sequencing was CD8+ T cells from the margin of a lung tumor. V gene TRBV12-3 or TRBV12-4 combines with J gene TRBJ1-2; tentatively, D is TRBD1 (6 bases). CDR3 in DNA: TGTGCCAGCACCCAAGGACGCGGGGGGCATGGCTATGGCTACACCTTC. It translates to CASTQGRGGHGYGYTF.